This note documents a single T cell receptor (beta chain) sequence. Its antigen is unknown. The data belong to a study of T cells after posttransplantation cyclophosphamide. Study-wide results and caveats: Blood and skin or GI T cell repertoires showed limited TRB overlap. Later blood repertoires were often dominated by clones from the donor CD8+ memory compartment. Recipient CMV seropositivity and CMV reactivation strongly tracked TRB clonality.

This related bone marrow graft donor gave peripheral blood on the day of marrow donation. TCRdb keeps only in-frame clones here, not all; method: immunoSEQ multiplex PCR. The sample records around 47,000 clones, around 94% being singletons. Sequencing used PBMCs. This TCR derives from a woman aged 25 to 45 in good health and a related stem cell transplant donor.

The CDR3 is CASSPGQGNYGYTF. Here the CDR3 DNA reads TGTGCCAGCAGCCCTGGACAGGGGAACTATGGCTACACCTTC. The chain recombines TRBV5-4 with TRBJ1-2, with 9 bases fitting TRBD1. The CDR3 contains 14 residues. CDR1 and CDR2 (germline): SGHNT, YYREEE (reference sequence). J gave up 2 bases and V 4 bases, and 3 bases lay outside the gene matches.